This T cell receptor beta chain was observed in a study of shared clonotypes between healthy human individuals (dated by TCRdb to the early 2020s). In terms of the full investigation: The cohort comprised two women and a few men aged 18 to 49 years. For each donor, three plates each were used for CD4 naive and CD4 memory, two plates were used for CD8 naive, and one plate was used for CD8 memory. To estimate repertoire size and how much clonotype sharing occurs between individuals, the study deeply sequenced the blood TCR repertoires of roughly 5 healthy adults. Different laboratories and diverse techniques were used to prepare libraries and sequence TCR repertoires, to increase sequencing depth and limit assay-specific biases. Per donor, leukapheresis produced somewhere between about 0.9 and 9.5 billion PBMCs. Findings and caveats that apply to the study as a whole: The genetic and exposure-history diversity represented was limited by the small number of donors. Pairwise subsampling led to the expectation that sequencing depth would affect the degree of clonotype sharing among donors. Sampling was restricted to blood, and TCR repertoires in tissue are likely to differ from TCR repertoires in blood. Clonotypes shared by all four sorted-subset donors showed higher generation probabilities than non-shared clonotypes. Naive subsets generally had larger estimated clonotype richness than memory subsets. Rarefaction of sorted-subset datasets indicated incomplete sequencing despite the large sequencing depth. Approximately 5% of naive CD4, 3.5% of naive CD8, about 2.4% of memory CD4, and more than 0.35% of memory CD8 clonotypes were shared across a few donors.

Healthy HIV-negative adults with no recently reported acute infections or vaccinations were included as donors. All donors were Caucasian adults living in Nashville, Tennessee, USA. CD4+ T cells were enriched by magnetic negative selection; naive cells were then positively selected on CD45RA, and the negative fraction formed the memory subset. After blood collection by leukapheresis, PBMCs were isolated using Ficoll-Histopaque density gradient centrifugation and then cryopreserved in the vapor phase of liquid nitrogen. Analytical flow cytometry was used to check the purity and quantity of each magnetically sorted T cell population. Each sorted fraction had its genomic DNA isolated and then quantified by UV absorbance on a Nanodrop 2000c. TCR CDR3 regions were amplified from genomic DNA by multiplex PCR using the deep immunoSEQ assay. For each cell subset, the extracted genomic DNA was distributed evenly across all wells of several immunoSEQ 96-well plates, and each plate served as one replicate. For sorted subsets, roughly 200 ng of genomic DNA, equivalent to 30,000 or so T cell genomes, went into each replicate PCR. The purified libraries were quantified using a Qubit 3.0 fluorometer, sized with a Bioanalyzer 2100, and then quantified again using the KAPA Library Quantification kit. Each immunoSEQ 96-well plate was sequenced on its own single-read 150-cycle Illumina NextSeq 550 flow cell. From the authors' description of their analysis: The immunoSEQ output contained only junctional sequences without quality scores, so filtering could not match that applied to full-length reads. To assign V/J genes and CDR3, sequences were annotated using PyIR, a Python wrapper for IgBLAST v1.9, with IMGT germline references. Reads were removed for weak V/J assignments (E-value above 1e-6), missing CDR3, stop codons, out-of-frame junctions, or ambiguous translated residues. V3J clonotypes were defined as sequences sharing an identical inferred V gene, J gene, and CDR3 amino acid sequence. Percentage overlap between repertoires was calculated by dividing the number of shared unique clonotypes by the size of the smaller repertoire. Repertoire richness was assessed with RTK rarefaction, the Chao1 estimator, and Recon v2.1 estimates of unobserved clonotypes. Generation probabilities for all TCRbeta clonotypes obtained by the gDNA method from a few donors were computed using OLGA. TCRdb's version of the immuneACCESS table is confined to in-frame rearrangements and falls short of the full clone set. An unresolved V gene accounts for under half of the shortfall where checked; the remainder is of unknown origin. The V and J calls and clone size come from that table; D and trimming were worked out from the DNA. Counted in this sample were roughly 2.2 million clones; 85% to 95% of them appeared once. Under 0.45% of the sample is held by the ten biggest clonotypes.

For this clone: Its recognized antigen is unknown. Nothing much larger sits one base from this clone, and base qualities are not available.

The sequenced sample consisted of naive CD4+ T cells from PBMCs. Explained via the paper, the cell subset or site label denotes: CD45RA+ positively selected. This TCR came from a man between 18 and 29 years old in good health. Some clones in this sample may be carry-over from other donors' samples.

CDR3 loop: CAWRQDANYGYTF. The nucleotides read TGTGCCTGGAGGCAGGACGCTAACTATGGCTACACCTTC. The chain links TRBV30 with TRBJ1-2, with the D gene not confidently named. The V and J ends are trimmed by 3 bases and 0 bases, leaving 8 bases between them. Spanning cysteine to phenylalanine, the CDR3 consists of 13 amino acids. Only CDR3 DNA is held: 39 bases, read in frame from base 1. Per the germline V gene (reference sequence), GTSNPN is the CDR1 and SVGIG is the CDR2.